The rows below give T cell receptor beta chains drawn from one sample of a study of cytomegalovirus exposure and HLA in healthy donors. Sequencing was performed with immunoSEQ multiplex PCR; in TCRdb, only in-frame clones are kept and a portion is missing. The sample lists around 100,000 clones, over 70% occurring once. The sequenced sample was PBMCs. The receptors were gathered from a woman aged 40 to 50 in good health and CMV-seropositive. The CDR3 runs from the conserved cysteine through the conserved F or W. The D gene is left open where the match is weak. Rows may omit the clone size; those that give it use once, few, many or a size class.

size	V	length	J	D	CDR3	DNA
NA	TRBV5-1	16	TRBJ1-1	NA	CASSSGEVGGPDEAFF	TGCGCCAGCAGCTCCGGAGAGGTAGGAGGCCCCGATGAAGCTTTCTTT
NA	TRBV28	16	TRBJ2-7	NA	CASSSPRGAPTYEQYF	TGTGCCAGCAGTTCCCCTCGTGGGGCGCCTACCTACGAGCAGTACTTC
NA	TRBV11-3	13	TRBJ2-1	NA	CASSLGPTGRQFF	TGTGCCAGCAGCTTAGGACCTACAGGGAGGCAGTTCTTC
NA	TRBV4-2	15	TRBJ2-3	NA	CASSQRPGGTDTQYF	TGTGCCAGCAGCCAAAGGCCCGGAGGCACAGATACGCAGTATTTT
NA	TRBV5-6	15	TRBJ2-7	TRBD2	CASSPLAGGTWEQYF	TGTGCCAGCAGCCCTTTAGCGGGAGGGACGTGGGAGCAGTACTTC
NA	TRBV30	14	TRBJ1-5	NA	CAWTSQGINQPQHF	TGTGCCTGGACCTCGCAGGGGATCAATCAGCCCCAGCATTTT
NA	TRBV27	14	TRBJ1-2	TRBD1	CASTGTARAGGHTF	TGTGCCAGTACCGGGACAGCAAGAGCTGGTGGCCACACCTTC
NA	TRBV6-1	13	TRBJ1-2	NA	CASSDRAGYGYTF	TGTGCCAGCAGTGACAGGGCTGGCTATGGCTACACCTTC
NA	TRBV7-8	15	TRBJ2-1	TRBD2	CASSDGLAGGNEQFF	TGTGCCAGCAGCGACGGACTAGCGGGGGGGAATGAGCAGTTCTTC
NA	TRBV13	16	TRBJ1-1	TRBD1	CASSSHPGGRDTEAFF	TGTGCCAGCAGCTCCCATCCAGGGGGCAGGGACACTGAAGCTTTCTTT
NA	TRBV2	19	TRBJ2-6	NA	CASSGPRDTISFGANVLTF	TGTGCCAGCAGTGGTCCCCGGGACACTATTTCGTTTGGGGCCAACGTCCTGACTTTC
few	TRBV11-2	13	TRBJ1-2	NA	CASSLDRTGGYTF	TGTGCCAGCAGCTTAGATCGTACTGGTGGCTACACCTTC